This is a list of T cell receptor beta chains from one sample in a study of CD8 T cells in Susac syndrome. One entry per CDR3 protein results from TCRdb running MiXCR on the immunoSEQ multiplex PCR reads. This sample has roughly 120,000 distinct CDR3 sequences, with more than 90% found just once. The source material was CD4+ T cells from PBMCs. The source is a human donor in good health. Each CDR3 is given with its conserved first and last residue. Each record gives: J gene, V gene, clone size, CDR3 protein. A clone size is listed for some rows: how often the clone was seen (once, few, many), or a class if it is expanded.

j_call: TRBJ1-1
v_call: TRBV29-1
clone_size: NA
cdr3_aa: CSAQTGANTEAFF

j_call: TRBJ1-1
v_call: TRBV2
clone_size: NA
cdr3_aa: CASTGQQNTEAFF

j_call: TRBJ2-1
v_call: TRBV19
clone_size: NA
cdr3_aa: CASSMLNEQFF

j_call: TRBJ2-2
v_call: TRBV15
clone_size: NA
cdr3_aa: CATSRDRRGNTGELFF

j_call: TRBJ2-5
v_call: TRBV29-1
clone_size: NA
cdr3_aa: CSVEETSRETQYF

j_call: TRBJ1-1
v_call: TRBV20-1
clone_size: NA
cdr3_aa: CSAPSRDPYQAFF

j_call: TRBJ2-7
v_call: TRBV4-1
clone_size: NA
cdr3_aa: CASSQAGDSYEQYF

j_call: TRBJ2-6
v_call: TRBV25-1
clone_size: few
cdr3_aa: CASSHSGANVLTF

j_call: TRBJ1-1
v_call: TRBV2
clone_size: NA
cdr3_aa: CASSEETGVGTEAFF

j_call: TRBJ1-1
v_call: TRBV5-1
clone_size: NA
cdr3_aa: CASSLAGDGFSTEAFF

j_call: TRBJ2-1
v_call: TRBV7-6
clone_size: NA
cdr3_aa: CASSRDIYNEQFF

j_call: TRBJ2-7
v_call: TRBV5-6
clone_size: NA
cdr3_aa: CASSWGPDRVYEQYF

j_call: TRBJ1-4
v_call: TRBV18
clone_size: NA
cdr3_aa: CASSLGTAEKLFF